Given below is one T cell receptor (beta chain) in context. Its cognate antigen has yet to be identified. No clone much larger than this one lies a single base away; base qualities are absent. These data are taken from a study of blood T cell repertoires in COVID-19 (TCRdb year 2020). The study in broad terms: Samples from collaborators originated in the United States, Italy and Spain and spanned both the acute and convalescent phases of COVID-19. The repertoires were released in a freely available public database meant as a resource for research on the immune response to SARS-CoV-2. Where HLA class I and class II types were available, the types were taken from metadata supplied by the sample provider, not from assay-based typing. Sample metadata almost always included a de-identified subject ID, COVID-19 status, age in years and sex. The samples were drawn from two sources: the first 160 participants of the ongoing ImmuneRACE study, and 1,200 or so subjects contributed by 6 global collaborators. The dataset comprised deeply sampled blood TCRbeta repertoires from subjects exposed to, actively infected with, or recovered from COVID-19. The material from the prospective study consisted of cDNA or gDNA derived from T cells, B-cell-depleted T cells, or PBMCs. The study at large found these results: The quantity of clinical and demographic metadata differed by source and by participant and was supplied without curation.

In Seattle, one collaborating source enrolled patients while the infection was active and tracked those patients longitudinally over the course of disease. Collaborating institutions collected whole blood in K2EDTA tubes following their own protocols. For TCRbeta analysis, collaborators shipped samples as frozen whole blood, isolated PBMCs, or DNA extracted from either of those sample types. Spanning cysteine to phenylalanine, the CDR3 consists of 15 amino acids. The sequence is cut down to CDR3 DNA, 45 bases in frame from base 1. The germline V gene supplies CDR1 MNHEY and CDR2 SVGAGI. V is cut back by 6 bases and J by 3 bases, with 8 bases in the junction unmatched. TCRbeta CDR3 regions were amplified from genomic DNA by means of the immunoSEQ Assay, a bias-controlled multiplex PCR. As for the authors' bioinformatics: Within the assay, amplification of reference gene primers was used to estimate how many nucleated cells each sample contained. Sequence reads were collapsed and filtered to measure the absolute abundance of every unique TCRbeta CDR3 rearrangement. For each sample, productive Simpson clonality was calculated by taking the square root of Simpson's diversity index across productive rearrangements. In TCRdb, the immuneACCESS table is reduced to in-frame sequences with V and J assigned. These tables do not hold every clone; where another copy was compared, an unresolved V gene accounts for under half, and the others remain unexplained. For V, J and clone size, that table is used; D and trimming come from the DNA. The sample table contains some 220,000 clones; only one count was recorded for over 90% of them. Together, the top ten hold about 0.79% of the sample.

The clonotype was recovered from a man aged 25 to 40 with COVID-19, enrolled during active disease. Sequencing was done on a sample of peripheral blood. The rearrangement combines TRBV6-5 with TRBJ2-4; 7 bases in between match TRBD2. The encoded CDR3 is CASSGRGVDKNIQYF. In nucleotide form, the sequence is TGTGCCAGCAGCGGCCGGGGGGTGGACAAAAACATTCAGTACTTC.